This T cell receptor beta chain was captured by sequencing in a study of control samples from healthy donors and cancer patients. Only in-frame clones appear in the TCRdb table, and some are missing; sequencing was by immunoSEQ multiplex PCR. Of about 160,000 clones in the sample, about 90% were seen once. Germline V gene data show CDR1 as MNHNY and CDR2 as SVGAGI (reference sequence). Trimming removed 6 bases at V and 1 base at J, with 13 bases between. This CDR3 is built from 15 residues. The rearrangement links TRBV6-6 to TRBJ1-3, with D perhaps matching TRBD1 (5 bases). The clonotype was recovered from a man in his thirties or forties in good health. Sequenced: blood. The CDR3 loop is CASSVQGLSGNTIYF. CDR3 in DNA: TGTGCCAGCAGCGTCCAGGGTTTATCTGGAAACACCATATATTTT.